One and the same sample provided the 20 T cell receptor beta chains below, sequenced in a study of radiotherapy plus CTLA-4 blockade in lung cancer. Only in-frame clones appear in the TCRdb table, and some are missing; sequencing was by immunoSEQ multiplex PCR. The data show about 23,000 clones, with 71% seen just once and under 3.5% held by the top ten. Here the sequenced sample was peripheral blood, taken from a patient treated with radiotherapy plus ipilimumab. The receptor set was obtained from a human donor with non-small cell lung cancer whose response to radiotherapy plus ipilimumab could not be evaluated.

The chain is built from TRBV27 and TRBJ2-7; the match to TRBD1 covers 9 bases. The CDR3 has 16 amino acids. Unmatched junction bases numbered 7, after V lost 1 base and J lost 3 bases. Germline assignment: CDR1 MNHEY and CDR2 SMNVEV (reference sequence). CDR3 protein: CASSLFPGQGYYEQYF. For the CDR3, the DNA is TGTGCCAGCAGTTTATTCCCGGGACAGGGATACTACGAGCAGTACTTC.

The V gene is TRBV2, the J gene TRBJ2-3; the match to TRBD2 covers 10 bases. From germline, CDR1 is SNHLY and CDR2 FYNNEI. This CDR3 is built from 13 residues. The V gene end was trimmed by 9 bases and the J gene end by 2 bases; junction bases not matched to a gene: 2. The CDR3 reads CASSGRNTDTQYF. CDR3 nucleotide sequence: TGTGCCAGTAGCGGGAGGAACACAGATACGCAGTATTTT.

This chain links TRBV9 with TRBJ2-1, with a weak D call TRBD2 (6 bases). CDR1 is SGDLS, CDR2 YYNGEE, per germline. The ends were cut back, 0 bases at V and 4 bases at J, with 11 bases in the middle. The CDR3 length is 15 residues. The CDR3: CASSVGGSGYNEQFF. The CDR3, as DNA: TGTGCCAGCAGCGTAGGGGGTAGCGGTTACAATGAGCAGTTCTTC.

This clone was observed a handful of times. The CDR3 protein is CASSTRLTEAFF. In DNA form, the CDR3 reads TGTGCCAGTAGTACGAGATTGACTGAAGCTTTCTTT. This chain links TRBV19 with TRBJ1-1, with unresolved D. Trimming took 4 bases from V and 5 from J, leaving 8 bases between them. CDR1 LNHDA and CDR2 SQIVND come from the germline V gene (reference sequence). This CDR3 has 12 residues.

This chain uses TRBV28 with TRBJ2-1; possible D gene TRBD1, 6 bases. The V end was cut by 3 bases, the J end by 8 bases, with 14 bases between. Per the germline V gene, CDR1 is MDHEN and CDR2 is SYDVKM. CDR3 length: 14 residues. CDR3 in amino acids: CASSLQGRGDEQFF. Written as DNA, the CDR3 is TGTGCCAGCAGTTTGCAGGGGCGTGGCGATGAGCAGTTCTTC.

The J gene is TRBJ2-2, the V gene TRBV5-1, with 13 bases aligning to TRBD2. V was pared by 3 bases and J by 2 bases, with 4 bases of the junction left unmatched. This CDR3 spans 17 amino acids. The germline V gene has CDR1 SGHRS and CDR2 YFSETQ. In DNA form, the CDR3 reads TGCGCCAGCAGCTGGACTAGCGGGAGCCCAAACACCGGGGAGCTGTTTTTT. Protein sequence: CASSWTSGSPNTGELFF.

V is TRBV9 and J is TRBJ2-7, with TRBD1 matching 9 bases. Trimming cost V 3 bases and J 1 base; bases outside gene matches: 5. Germline V gene lookup returns CDR1 SGDLS and CDR2 YYNGEE. The CDR3 runs 15 residues. CDR3 DNA sequence: TGTGCCAGCAGCGAGGGACAGGGATGGTCCTACGAGCAGTACTTC. Translation: CASSEGQGWSYEQYF. Full variable domain (missing parts from reference TRBV9 and TRBJ2-7): DSGVTQTPKHLITATGQRVTLRCSPRSGDLSVYWYQQSLDQGLQFLIQYYNGEERAKGNILERFSAQQFPDLHSELNLSSLELGDSALYFCASSEGQGWSYEQYFGPGTRLTVT.

The CDR3 here is CASSPLQVGETQYF. The CDR3 DNA sequence: TGTGCCAGCAGCCCCCTACAGGTGGGGGAGACCCAGTACTTC. The chain links TRBV7-2 to TRBJ2-5; D perhaps matches TRBD1 (5 bases). From germline, CDR1 is SGHTA and CDR2 FQGNSA. The CDR3 covers 14 residues. The V end lost 5 bases, the J end lost 5 bases, and 15 bases lay between the germline ends.

The chain carries TRBV28 and TRBJ2-7; D is uncertain. The CDR3 is 13 amino acids. The germline V gene has CDR1 MDHEN and CDR2 SYDVKM. V lost 8 bases and J lost 7, with 18 bases in between. The CDR3 reads CASLRPIEREQYF. The CDR3 coding sequence is TGTGCCAGCTTGAGGCCCATCGAGCGTGAGCAGTACTTC.

By share, this clone ranks as medium-sized. V gene TRBV5-1 combines with J gene TRBJ2-2; D is unresolved. Trimming shortened V by 3 bases and J by 4 bases, and 19 bases separated the two germline ends. The CDR3 runs 17 residues. Germline V lookup: CDR1 SGHRS, CDR2 YFSETQ. CDR3 sequence reads: CASSSAEWSVGTGELFF. The DNA of the CDR3 is TGCGCCAGCAGCTCGGCAGAATGGAGCGTTGGCACCGGGGAGCTGTTTTTT.

The gene calls are TRBV2 and TRBJ2-1, with D maybe TRBD1 (5 bases). Trimming stripped 6 bases from V and 11 bases from J, with 14 bases between. Germline V gene data show CDR1 as SNHLY and CDR2 as FYNNEI. This CDR3 has 12 residues. The CDR3 DNA sequence: TGTGCCAGCAGCGTTACTACAGGCAAGCAGTTCTTC. Protein sequence: CASSVTTGKQFF.

The chain carries TRBV19 and TRBJ1-5; D perhaps matches TRBD1 (6 bases). This CDR3 has 16 amino acids. V dropped 3 bases and J dropped 2 bases, with 14 bases sitting between them. Germline CDR1 LNHDA, CDR2 SQIVND (reference sequence). DNA of the CDR3: TGTGCCAGTAGTATGAGGGGGGGGGATGGCAATCAGCCCCAGCATTTT. Protein sequence: CASSMRGGDGNQPQHF.

This clone was seen a single time. The chain joins TRBV2 to TRBJ2-7; D perhaps matches TRBD1 (5 bases). This CDR3 comprises 14 residues. Trimming removed 4 bases from V and 6 bases from J, with 16 bases in between. From germline, CDR1 is SNHLY and CDR2 FYNNEI. The CDR3, as DNA: TGTGCCAGCAGTGCAGGGATAGGGGATCGCGAGCAGTACTTC. It translates to CASSAGIGDREQYF.

CDR3 DNA sequence: TGTGCCAGCAGCGTAGTCCAGGGCGATCAGCCCCAGCATTTT. Encoded protein: CASSVVQGDQPQHF. The V call is TRBV9, the J call TRBJ1-5; D perhaps matches TRBD1 (5 bases). Trimming left V 0 bases short and J 5 bases short, with 9 bases between. Germline V gene sequence: CDR1 SGDLS, CDR2 YYNGEE. This CDR3 comprises 14 residues.

V gene TRBV7-2 combines with J gene TRBJ1-2; the match to TRBD1 covers 11 bases. The germline V gene has CDR1 SGHTA and CDR2 FQGNSA. The CDR3 covers 17 residues. J was trimmed by 4 bases and V by 1 base; bases with no gene match: 8. Here the CDR3 reads CASSLGPDRGRRYGYTF. CDR3 DNA: TGTGCCAGCAGCTTAGGCCCGGACAGGGGGCGACGCTATGGCTACACCTTC.

The J gene is TRBJ2-2, the V gene TRBV12-5; 16 nucleotides line up with TRBD2. This CDR3 spans 22 amino acids. Germline V gives CDR1 LGHNT, CDR2 FRNRAP. Trimming took 0 bases from V and 7 from J; bases not matched to a gene: 17. Written as DNA, the CDR3 is TGTGCTAGTGGTTTGGTCCCCATAACGGGACTAGCGGGAGGGCCCTACGGCGGGGAGCTGTTTTTT. It is translated as CASGLVPITGLAGGPYGGELFF.

This clone was seen a single time. This rearrangement joins TRBV5-1 to TRBJ2-1; 7 bases are shared with TRBD2. The ends lost 0 bases at V and 6 bases at J; junction bases unmatched: 6. The V gene's germline CDR1 is SGHRS and CDR2 YFSETQ. The CDR3 extends over 15 amino acids. The CDR3 loop reads CASSLGTSSSNEQFF. CDR3 nucleotide sequence: TGCGCCAGCAGCTTGGGGACTAGTTCTTCCAATGAGCAGTTCTTC.

The DNA of the CDR3 is TGTGCCAGCAGTTTCGGGGAAACGGCCAATGAGCAGTTCTTC. Translated: CASSFGETANEQFF. This chain connects TRBV6-6 to TRBJ2-1, with TRBD2 as a possible D gene (5 bases). Germline V CDR1 and CDR2: MNHNY, SVGAGI (reference sequence). The CDR3 covers 14 residues. V was cut by 4 bases and J by 6 bases, with 13 bases left in between.

This clone came up a few times. V and J are TRBV5-6 and TRBJ1-1; 10 positions match TRBD1. Per germline, CDR1 SGHDT and CDR2 YYEEEE. V trimming: 2 bases; J trimming: 3 bases; junction bases outside the gene matches: 1. The CDR3 spans 14 residues. The DNA of the CDR3 is TGTGCCAGCAGCTTCGACAGGGGGCACACTGAAGCTTTCTTT. It is translated as CASSFDRGHTEAFF.

The chain recombines TRBV5-4 with TRBJ2-3; 11 bases fit TRBD2. The V segment lost 7 bases and the J segment 3 bases; nucleotides outside the gene matches: 10. There are 16 residues in the CDR3. CDR1 and CDR2 (germline): SGHNT, YYREEE (reference sequence). Here the CDR3 reads CASGRGLAVPTDTQYF. The CDR3, as DNA: TGTGCCAGCGGAAGGGGACTAGCGGTTCCGACAGATACGCAGTATTTT.